A single sample is the source of the 25 T cell receptor beta chains below, sequenced in a study of identifying expanded T cells in peripheral blood. The protocol was immunoSEQ multiplex PCR, while the TCRdb copy is restricted to in-frame clones and leaves out a portion. Among 90,000 or so clones listed, approximately 84% were seen once. Input material: blood. The receptors originated from a person aged 18 to 75 in good health.

The CDR3 sequence is CASSPMLSTGGVNQPQHF. The CDR3 DNA is TGTGCCAGCAGCCCTATGCTGTCGACAGGGGGCGTCAATCAGCCCCAGCATTTT. This rearrangement joins TRBV5-8 to TRBJ1-5; TRBD1 agrees at 10 bases. J lost 3 bases, V lost 4 bases, and 13 bases had no gene match. Germline values: CDR1 SGHTS, CDR2 YDEGEE. The CDR3 has 18 amino acids.

The rearrangement uses TRBV7-2 and TRBJ2-6, with D uncertain. The CDR3 has 15 amino acids. The germline CDR1 and CDR2 sequences are SGHTA and FQGNSA. Trimming took 5 bases from V and 4 from J, leaving 12 bases between them. The chain's CDR3 is CASSLLLMGANVLTF. The CDR3 DNA follows: TGTGCCAGCAGCCTTTTGTTAATGGGGGCCAACGTCCTGACTTTC.

The chain uses TRBV2 and TRBJ1-6; D gene uncertain. The ends were cut back, 6 bases at V and 8 bases at J, with 17 bases in the middle. This CDR3 has 15 residues. From germline, CDR1 is SNHLY and CDR2 FYNNEI. CDR3 region: CASREFDIPYSPLHF. DNA for the CDR3: TGTGCCAGCAGGGAATTCGACATTCCATATTCACCCCTCCACTTT. The full variable domain, in which reference TRBV2 and TRBJ1-6 provide the parts outside the CDR3, is EPEVTQTPSHQVTQMGQEVILRCVPISNHLYFYWYRQILGQKVEFLVSFYNNEISEKSEIFDDQFSVERPDGSNFTLKIRSTKLEDSAMYFCASREFDIPYSPLHFGNGTRLTVT.

The chain recombines TRBV5-4 with TRBJ2-7, with D perhaps given as TRBD1 or TRBD2 (5 bases each). The germline V gene has CDR1 SGHNT and CDR2 YYREEE (reference sequence). The V end lost 0 bases, the J end lost 7 bases, and 8 bases lay between the germline ends. The CDR3 contains 12 residues. In nucleotides, the CDR3 is TGTGCCAGCAGCTTGGTGAGGGGAGAGCAGTACTTC. This sequence encodes CASSLVRGEQYF.

At least ten counts were recorded for this clone. The chain combines TRBV6-5 with TRBJ2-7; D is uncertain. The CDR3 is 13 amino acids. Germline CDR1 is MNHEY and CDR2 is SVGAGI. Trimming took 6 bases from V and 2 from J, leaving 11 bases between them. The CDR3 region has the DNA TGTGCCAGCAGATCCCAGAACCCCTACGAGCAGTACTTC. This sequence encodes CASRSQNPYEQYF.

The chain joins TRBV4-1 to TRBJ1-1; TRBD1 aligns across 9 bases. The CDR3 has 16 amino acids. J gave up 1 base and V 1 base, and 4 bases lay outside the gene matches. CDR1 and CDR2 from the germline V gene are MGHRA and YSYEKL. CDR3 coding DNA: TGCGCCAGCAGCCAAGGCGGGACAGGGCAGAACACTGAAGCTTTCTTT. Its translation is CASSQGGTGQNTEAFF.

The rearrangement uses TRBV7-2 and TRBJ2-1, with a possible D match to TRBD1 (5 bases). Germline V gene data show CDR1 as SGHTA and CDR2 as FQGNSA. The CDR3 consists of 14 residues. V dropped 2 bases and J dropped 6 bases, with 11 bases sitting between them. CDR3 region: CASSLSRAPNEQFF. The CDR3 DNA follows: TGTGCCAGCAGCTTAAGCAGGGCCCCCAATGAGCAGTTCTTC.

The V call is TRBV5-1, the J call TRBJ2-2; 7 bases are a match to TRBD1. With V trimmed by 8 bases and J by 6 bases, 4 bases remained unmatched. This CDR3 contains 12 residues. CDR1 is SGHRS, CDR2 YFSETQ, per germline. Here the CDR3 reads CASRTGPGELFF. Here the CDR3 DNA reads TGCGCCAGTAGGACAGGCCCCGGGGAGCTGTTTTTT.

The chain is built from TRBV5-1 and TRBJ2-1, with TRBD2 identical over 8 bases. Germline loops: CDR1 SGHRS, CDR2 YFSETQ. The CDR3 contains 16 residues. The V segment lost 7 bases and the J segment 2 bases; nucleotides outside the gene matches: 11. The CDR3 DNA is TGCGCCAGCCGCGGGTTACCGGGGGGGACCTACAATGAGCAGTTCTTC. Protein sequence: CASRGLPGGTYNEQFF. Looking up the rest from reference TRBV5-1 and TRBJ2-1 gives the full variable domain: KAGVTQTPRYLIKTRGQQVTLSCSPISGHRSVSWYQQTPGQGLQFLFEYFSETQRNKGNFPGRFSGRQFSNSRSEMNVSTLELGDSALYLCASRGLPGGTYNEQFFGPGTRLTVL.

The chain joins TRBV5-4 to TRBJ1-2; TRBD1 agrees at 7 bases. V was pared by 5 bases and J by 4 bases, with 11 bases of the junction left unmatched. The CDR3 consists of 15 residues. In germline, CDR1 is SGHNT, CDR2 YYREEE (reference sequence). The CDR3 protein is CASSPTGPGGYGYTF. The CDR3 region has the DNA TGTGCCAGCAGTCCAACAGGGCCAGGGGGCTATGGCTACACCTTC. The full variable domain, rest sourced from reference TRBV5-4 and TRBJ1-2, is ETGVTQSPTHLIKTRGQQVTLRCSSQSGHNTVSWYQQALGQGPQFIFQYYREEENGRGNFPPRFSGLQFPNYSSELNVNALELDDSALYLCASSPTGPGGYGYTFGSGTRLTVV.

The rearrangement uses TRBV9 and TRBJ1-1, with 8 positions matching TRBD1. The ends lost 4 bases at V and 5 bases at J; junction bases unmatched: 13. The CDR3 has 16 residues. CDR1 and CDR2 from the germline V gene are SGDLS and YYNGEE. CDR3 region: CASSPNRGSQWTEAFF. The DNA of the CDR3 is TGTGCCAGCAGCCCTAACAGGGGGTCCCAATGGACTGAAGCTTTCTTT.

V and J are TRBV28 and TRBJ1-2, with unresolved D. Germline CDR1 MDHEN, CDR2 SYDVKM. This CDR3 has 12 amino acids. V lost 6 bases, J lost 0 bases, and 5 bases lay in between. The CDR3, as DNA: TGTGCCAGCAGCACATCTAACTATGGCTACACCTTC. Its translation: CASSTSNYGYTF.

This clone appeared once. This sequence joins TRBV5-5 and TRBJ1-5; the D is unclear. CDR3 size: 14 residues. Germline assignment: CDR1 SGHKS and CDR2 YYEKEE (reference sequence). V was pared by 2 bases and J by 5 bases, with 11 bases between. CDR3 sequence: CASSFSPGDQPQHF. CDR3 DNA: TGTGCCAGCAGCTTTTCACCTGGGGATCAGCCCCAGCATTTT.

The chain has TRBV27 and TRBJ1-2; D gene uncertain. Germline CDR1 and CDR2: MNHEY and SMNVEV (reference sequence). This CDR3 is built from 13 residues. V was clipped by 4 bases and J by 8 bases, with 14 bases between them. CDR3 sequence (DNA): TGTGCCAGCAGTTCAATCAACAGCTCCGGCTACACCTTC. Protein sequence: CASSSINSSGYTF.

The rearrangement joins TRBV27 to TRBJ1-1; 7 bases map to TRBD1. After removal of 5 bases from V and 1 base from J, the junction contained 10 bases not matched to a gene. CDR1 and CDR2 (germline): MNHEY, SMNVEV (reference sequence). The CDR3 consists of 16 residues. The CDR3 is CASSGTRDSQNTEAFF. In nucleotides, the CDR3 is TGTGCCAGCAGTGGAACCCGGGACAGCCAGAACACTGAAGCTTTCTTT.

This clone was observed a few times. This chain connects TRBV10-3 to TRBJ2-2; 12 bases are shared with TRBD2. The J segment lost 3 bases and the V segment lost 0 bases, leaving 8 bases of the junction unmatched. CDR1 ENHRY and CDR2 SYGVKD come from the germline V gene. The length of the CDR3 is 19 residues. Here the CDR3 reads CAISESLLAGGPDTGELFF. In DNA form, the CDR3 reads TGTGCCATCAGTGAGTCGCTCCTAGCGGGGGGGCCTGACACCGGGGAGCTGTTTTTT.

The chain uses TRBV4-1 and TRBJ1-4; D unclear. V was pared by 1 base and J by 8 bases, with 11 bases between. CDR1 and CDR2 from the germline V gene are MGHRA and YSYEKL. The CDR3 totals 14 residues. CDR3 DNA: TGCGCCAGCAGCCAAGGGCACCCGAGCGAAAAACTGTTTTTT. It encodes CASSQGHPSEKLFF.

The chain joins TRBV2 to TRBJ1-1; D remains ambiguous. The CDR3 sequence is 13 residues long. The V end was cut by 5 bases, the J end by 8 bases, with 15 bases between. The germline V gene has CDR1 SNHLY and CDR2 FYNNEI. This CDR3 reads CASSPRGSPEAFF. The CDR3 nucleotides are TGTGCCAGCAGTCCGCGCGGGAGCCCGGAAGCTTTCTTT. The full variable domain, completed using reference TRBV2 and TRBJ1-1, is EPEVTQTPSHQVTQMGQEVILRCVPISNHLYFYWYRQILGQKVEFLVSFYNNEISEKSEIFDDQFSVERPDGSNFTLKIRSTKLEDSAMYFCASSPRGSPEAFFGQGTRLTVV.

The V and J genes are TRBV7-8 and TRBJ1-4, with D unresolved. Per germline, CDR1 SGHVS and CDR2 FQNEAQ. Trimming pared 5 bases from V and 6 bases from J, leaving 13 bases between. This CDR3 has 14 residues. The DNA of the CDR3 is TGTGCCAGCAGCCCCCCCTCCCCGGATGAAAAACTGTTTTTT. Its translation is CASSPPSPDEKLFF.

This clone was seen a single time. V is TRBV30 and J is TRBJ2-1; 10 nucleotides agree with TRBD2. This CDR3 region has 15 residues. V shed 1 base and J 9 bases; nucleotides not matched to a gene: 9. Germline-derived CDR1 and CDR2 are GTSNPN and SVGIG (reference sequence). The CDR3 here is CAWSAGLAGAREQFF. The CDR3 DNA reads as TGTGCCTGGAGTGCGGGGCTAGCGGGGGCCCGTGAGCAGTTCTTC.

V and J are TRBV7-9 and TRBJ2-1; possible D gene TRBD2, 5 bases. Trimming took 1 base from V and 10 from J, leaving 11 bases between them. Per the germline V gene, CDR1 is SEHNR and CDR2 is FQNEAQ (reference sequence). CDR3 length: 13 residues. In DNA form, the CDR3 reads TGTGCCAGCAGCTTAGGGCGGGCAGACGAGCAGTTCTTC. It specifies CASSLGRADEQFF.

This rearrangement joins TRBV19 to TRBJ1-1; 7 bases are shared with TRBD1. The V segment lost 4 bases and the J segment 1 base; nucleotides outside the gene matches: 3. Germline lookup yields CDR1 LNHDA and CDR2 SQIVND (reference sequence). The length of the CDR3 is 14 residues. The CDR3 protein is CASSTGTENTEAFF. The CDR3 DNA reads TGTGCCAGTAGTACCGGGACAGAGAACACTGAAGCTTTCTTT.

The chain recombines TRBV29-1 with TRBJ2-4, with TRBD1 matching over 7 bases. This CDR3 has 14 residues. V lost 7 bases and J lost 3; bases outside the gene matches: 9. Germline assignment: CDR1 SQVTM and CDR2 ANQGSEA. The CDR3 here is CSATGDWSKNIQYF. The DNA of the CDR3 is TGCAGCGCTACAGGGGATTGGAGCAAAAACATTCAGTACTTC. Combining the CDR3 with reference TRBV29-1 and TRBJ2-4 gives the whole variable domain SAVISQKPSRDICQRGTSLTIQCQVDSQVTMMFWYRQQPGQSLTLIATANQGSEATYESGFVIDKFPISRPNLTFSTLTVSNMSPEDSSIYLCSATGDWSKNIQYFGAGTRLSVL.

This chain links TRBV7-2 with TRBJ2-5; 8 bases align to TRBD2. The CDR3 contains 14 residues. Germline assignment: CDR1 SGHTA and CDR2 FQGNSA. Trimming took 6 bases from V and 5 from J; bases not matched to a gene: 8. The CDR3 here is CASSYRGGQETQYF. CDR3 bases: TGTGCCAGCAGTTACCGGGGGGGCCAGGAGACCCAGTACTTC.

V is TRBV10-3 and J is TRBJ2-3; D is unclear. The CDR3 is 14 amino acids. Trimming removed 5 bases at V and 0 bases at J, with 9 bases between. Germline CDR1 is ENHRY and CDR2 is SYGVKD. The CDR3 sequence is CAISRLVSTDTQYF. CDR3 DNA sequence: TGTGCCATCAGTAGACTCGTTAGCACAGATACGCAGTATTTT.